The T cell receptor (beta chain) described here comes from a study of shared clonotypes between healthy human individuals. HIV-negative, healthy adults without recent acute infections or vaccinations were the donors. The method was immunoSEQ multiplex PCR; TCRdb's version includes in-frame clones alone and lacks a portion of them. The data contain about 480,000 clones, about 79% of them singletons. Study-wide findings and caveats: Among donors, the sharing of clonotypes was expected to be influenced by sequencing depth.

There are a few counts of this clone. Its antigen is undetermined. V lost 8 bases, J lost 1 base, and 2 bases stayed unmatched. The CDR3 is 14 residues long. Germline V CDR1 and CDR2: MNHNS, SASEGT. The sample taken for sequencing was PBMCs. The chain recombines TRBV6-1 with TRBJ1-1, with 12 bases aligning to TRBD1. This clonotype was obtained from a middle-aged woman in good health. Some clones in this sample may be carry-over from other donors' samples. The CDR3 region has the DNA TGTGCCAGCGGGACAGGGGGCCGGAACACTGAAGCTTTCTTT. It yields the protein CASGTGGRNTEAFF.